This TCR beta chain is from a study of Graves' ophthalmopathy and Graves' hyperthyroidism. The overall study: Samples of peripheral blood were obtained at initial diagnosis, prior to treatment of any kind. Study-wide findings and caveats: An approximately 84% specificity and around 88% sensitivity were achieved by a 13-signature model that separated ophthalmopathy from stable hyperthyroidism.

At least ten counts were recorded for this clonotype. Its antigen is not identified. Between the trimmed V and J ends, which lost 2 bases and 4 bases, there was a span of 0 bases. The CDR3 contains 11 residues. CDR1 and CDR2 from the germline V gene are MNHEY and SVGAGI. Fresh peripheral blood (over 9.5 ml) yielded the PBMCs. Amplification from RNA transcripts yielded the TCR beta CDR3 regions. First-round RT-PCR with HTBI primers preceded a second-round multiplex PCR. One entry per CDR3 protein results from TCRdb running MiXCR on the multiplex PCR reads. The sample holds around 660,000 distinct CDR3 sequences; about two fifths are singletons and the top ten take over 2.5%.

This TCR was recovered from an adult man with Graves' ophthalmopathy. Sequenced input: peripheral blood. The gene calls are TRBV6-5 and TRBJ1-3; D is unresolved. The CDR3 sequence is CASSYGNTIYF. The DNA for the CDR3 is TGTGCCAGCAGTTACGGAAACACCATATATTTT.